This T cell receptor (beta chain) was identified during a study of vaccination effects on CD4 cells after COVID-19 (dated 2022 in TCRdb). Background on the whole study: Two doses of either the BNT162b2 or the mRNA-1273 mRNA SARS-CoV-2 vaccine were administered to participants. In the study, cultures from other donors were sequenced using the Oncomine TCR Beta short-read assay on an Illumina iSeq 100. In both COVID-19 convalescent patients and infection-naive vaccine recipients, the study compared SARS-CoV-2 spike-specific CD4+ TCR repertoires from before mRNA vaccination with those from after it. Altogether, some ten COVID-19 convalescent patients and several SARS-CoV-2-naive healthy vaccine recipients made up the full study.

CDR1 KGHDR and CDR2 SFDVKD were looked up in the germline V gene. Reading from cysteine to phenylalanine, the CDR3 counts 17 amino acids. Only the CDR3 part of the read is kept: 51 bases, read in frame from the first base. V and J lose 2 bases and 7 bases, and a span of 20 bases separates them. Concerning this clone itself: The specificity of this receptor is unknown. Per-nucleotide qualities are absent, and no much larger clonotype sits a single base away.

The method was the immunoSEQ multiplex PCR assay. DNA from the cultured, isolated CD4+ T cells was subjected to TCR beta CDR3 sequencing. Regarding the original processing steps: Non-productive TCR sequences were discarded, and reads were trimmed to the CDR3 region, with only CDR3s of 7 or more amino acids retained. The MANAFEST web app was used to pick out antigen-specific clonotypes by comparing their expansion in peptide wells with that in reference cultures. For clones to be considered positive, expansion at FDR<0.05 versus reference and all other wells, an odds ratio above 5, and a frequency above 0.1% in two replicate wells were required. Cross-reactive clonotypes were defined as significantly expanded in SARS-CoV-2 spike wells and in at least one common cold coronavirus spike condition. CDR3 similarity was assessed by Levenshtein distance with the stringdist R package, and unrooted trees were built with ape in R 3.6.1. What TCRdb holds here is the immuneACCESS table cut down to in-frame rearrangements. Part of the clones is not present; checked against another copy, under half of the missing clones reflect an unresolved V gene, and the others are unexplained. Clone size and the V and J calls come from that table; the DNA yielded D and trimming. For this sample the table gives tens of thousands of clones, of which around 81% were detected only once. Of the sample, about 2.4% falls within the top ten clones.

Study-wide findings and limitations: At late post-vaccination timepoints, both infection-induced and vaccine-induced clones showed marked clonal contraction, consistent with waning T cell responses. In healthy vaccine recipients, vaccine-induced clones were almost all SARS-CoV-2 mono-reactive, with only 1 of 255 cross-reactive with common cold coronaviruses. The study was limited by a small number of convalescent patients, and early post-infection timepoints were lacking.

The ViraFEST assay stimulated PBMC with viral peptide pools and then used TCR sequencing to identify antigen-specific CD4+ T cell clonotypes by expansion. After around 10 days of culture, CD4+ T cells were isolated with the EasySep CD4+ T cell isolation kit. The absence of prior SARS-CoV-2 infection in healthy vaccine recipients was confirmed by negative nucleocapsid antibodies before and after vaccination. Each well held roughly 2 million PBMC cultured in IMDM containing roughly 4.9% human AB serum, 10 IU/ml IL-2 and gentamicin, along with about 9.5 ug/ml peptides. On days 3 and 7, half of the culture medium was replaced with fresh IL-2-containing medium. Unless noted otherwise, every peptide stimulation condition was grown in triplicate wells. PBMC were separated from whole blood using Ficoll-Paque Plus gradient centrifugation and were then either cryopreserved at -140C or used fresh. The overlapping peptide pools covered the spike proteins of SARS-CoV-2 and of the common cold coronaviruses HCoV-NL63, HCoV-OC43 and HCoV-229E. The QIAamp micro DNA kit was used to extract genomic DNA from the cultured CD4+ T cells.

Sequences were derived from CD4+ T cells from PBMCs cultured with HCoV-229E spike peptides, sampled before COVID-19 vaccination. The cell subset or site label on this specimen signifies: HCoV-229E spike overlapping peptide pool stimulation. The clonotype originates from a human donor who received a COVID-19 vaccine. The sequence links TRBV24-1 to TRBJ2-1; the D segment cannot be called with confidence. The DNA reads TGTGCCACCAGTGATTCCATGGACCCTTTTTACGCGAATGAGCAGTTCTTC. The translation is CATSDSMDPFYANEQFF.